This is a list of T cell receptor beta chains from one sample in a study of CD8+CD57+ T cells in acquired aplastic anemia. TCRdb re-analysed the reads in MiXCR, keeping a single row per CDR3 protein. Of some 220,000 distinct CDR3 sequences listed, roughly 33% were seen once; the top ten hold around 1.1%. Sequencing was performed on sorted CD4+, CD8+, or CD8+CD57+ T cells (not recorded which) from PBMCs. The receptors were gathered from a human donor in good health, serving as a control. CDR3s include the opening cysteine and the closing phenylalanine or tryptophan. The D gene is left open where the match is weak. Size tells how often a clone was seen (once, few, many) or the class of an expanded clone, and some rows leave it out.

D	V	J	size	DNA	CDR3
NA	TRBV20-1	TRBJ1-2	NA	TGCAGTGCTAGTACAGGAGGGTTTGGCTACACCTTC	CSASTGGFGYTF
NA	TRBV11-1	TRBJ1-3	many	TGTGCCAGCAGCTTATCGGCATCTGCCCCGGGTGGAAACACCATATATTTT	CASSLSASAPGGNTIYF
NA	TRBV2	TRBJ1-5	many	TGTGCCAGCAGTGAGCAGTGGGGACAGCCCCAGCATTTT	CASSEQWGQPQHF
NA	TRBV4-2	TRBJ2-7	NA	TGTGCCAGCAGCCGACCCCAAGGGACGGGAGACTACGAGCAGTACTTC	CASSRPQGTGDYEQYF
NA	TRBV19	TRBJ1-4	many	TGTGCCAGTAGTTCGGACATCGGTGAAAAACTGTTTTTT	CASSSDIGEKLFF
NA	TRBV6-1	TRBJ1-5	NA	TGTGCCAGCAGTGAATTTCGGAGCCTAAGCAATCAGCCCCAGCATTTT	CASSEFRSLSNQPQHF
TRBD2	TRBV9	TRBJ2-3	many	TGTGCCAGCAGCGTAGGTCCTAGCGGGGGTGAAGATACGCAGTATTTT	CASSVGPSGGEDTQYF
TRBD1	TRBV18	TRBJ1-1	NA	TGTGCCAGCTCACCATACGGACAGGGAGGCACTGAAGCTTTCTTT	CASSPYGQGGTEAFF
TRBD1	TRBV6-5	TRBJ1-1	few	TGTGCCAGCAGTTACGGACAGGGTTTCACTGAAGCTTTCTTT	CASSYGQGFTEAFF
NA	TRBV4-2	TRBJ1-2	many	TGTGCCAGCAGCCAAGAATGGGGGCAAATGCGTGGCTACACCTTC	CASSQEWGQMRGYTF
TRBD2	TRBV4-2	TRBJ2-5	few	TGTGCCAGCAGCCAATGGATTCCGGGACTAGCGGCTTCAGAGACCCAGTACTTC	CASSQWIPGLAASETQYF
NA	TRBV7-3	TRBJ1-1	NA	TGTGCCAGCAGCGAAAGCCGGGACACTGAAGCTTTCTTT	CASSESRDTEAFF
NA	TRBV10-1	TRBJ1-6	many	TGCGCCAGCAGTTCGGGTCAGGGTTCACCCCTCCACTTT	CASSSGQGSPLHF
NA	TRBV7-2	TRBJ2-5	many	TGTGCCAGCAGCCGTACCCGGGGGGAGACCCAGTACTTC	CASSRTRGETQYF
NA	TRBV20-1	TRBJ2-5	many	TGCAGTGCACGGGCCCAAGGACGGGAGACCCAGTACTTC	CSARAQGRETQYF
TRBD1	TRBV28	TRBJ2-7	NA	TGTGCCAGCAGTTTAGTGGGACAGGGGGCGGACGAGCAGTACTTC	CASSLVGQGADEQYF
NA	TRBV5-5	TRBJ2-7	many	TGTGCCAGCAGCTCAGGATGGGAGGAGCAGTACTTC	CASSSGWEEQYF
NA	TRBV12-3/TRBV12-4	TRBJ1-5	few	TGTGCCAGCAGTTTTCAGGGAGTAAGCAATCAGCCCCAGCATTTT	CASSFQGVSNQPQHF